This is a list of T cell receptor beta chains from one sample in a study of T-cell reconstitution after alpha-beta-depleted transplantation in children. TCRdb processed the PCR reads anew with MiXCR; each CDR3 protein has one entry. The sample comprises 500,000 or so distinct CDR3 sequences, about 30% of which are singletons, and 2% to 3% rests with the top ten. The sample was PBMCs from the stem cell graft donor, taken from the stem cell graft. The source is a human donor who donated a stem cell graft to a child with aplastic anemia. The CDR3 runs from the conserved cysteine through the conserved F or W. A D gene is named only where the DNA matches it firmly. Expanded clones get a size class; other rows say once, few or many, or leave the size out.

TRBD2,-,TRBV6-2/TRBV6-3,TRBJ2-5,TGTGCCAGCAGCCAAACGGCGATAGCGGGAGGGCCAGGTCCTATGGAGACCCAGTACTTC,CASSQTAIAGGPGPMETQYF
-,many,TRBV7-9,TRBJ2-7,TGTGCCAGCAGCTTAGCCCGGTCAAGGGCTTACGAGCAGTACTTC,CASSLARSRAYEQYF
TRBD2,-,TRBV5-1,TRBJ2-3,TGCGCCAGCAGCTTACTAGCGGAATTGGGCACAGATACGCAGTATTTT,CASSLLAELGTDTQYF
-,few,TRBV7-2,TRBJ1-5,TGTGCCAGCAGCTTAAAGGGCTCGGGCAATCAGCCCCAGCATTTT,CASSLKGSGNQPQHF
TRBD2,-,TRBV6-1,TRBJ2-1,TGTGCCAGCAGCTCATTGACTAGCGGGAGGGCGCTTGGGCAGTTCTTC,CASSSLTSGRALGQFF
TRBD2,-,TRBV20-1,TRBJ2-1,TGCAGTGCCGGGGGGTCGCGGGAGGGCGGAGGCTACAATGAGCAGTTCTTC,CSAGGSREGGGYNEQFF
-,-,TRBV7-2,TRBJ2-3,TGTGCCAGCAGCTTAGCTATGGGTAGAGGTGCCACAGATACGCAGTATTTT,CASSLAMGRGATDTQYF
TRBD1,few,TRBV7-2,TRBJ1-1,TGTGCCAGCGTCTCCCAGGGGGTCCTAACTGAAGCTTTCTTT,CASVSQGVLTEAFF
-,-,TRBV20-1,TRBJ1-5,TGCAGTGCTAGAGAGGGGGGCGTCCGGGGGACCCAGCATTTT,CSAREGGVRGTQHF
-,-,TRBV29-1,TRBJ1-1,TGCAGCGTCGCCCCTCGGGGGCGCGACACTGAAGCTTTCTTT,CSVAPRGRDTEAFF
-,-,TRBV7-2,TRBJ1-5,TGTGCCAGCAGCCCCGCAGATGTCGGCAAGCCCCAGCATTTT,CASSPADVGKPQHF
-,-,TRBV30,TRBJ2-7,TGTGCCTGGAGCCCTATTGGACAGACCTACGAGCAGTACTTC,CAWSPIGQTYEQYF
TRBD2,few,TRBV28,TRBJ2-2,TGTGCCAGCAGTTTTGAGGGACTAGCGAGAGACACCGGGGAGCTGTTTTTT,CASSFEGLARDTGELFF
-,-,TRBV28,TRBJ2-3,TGTGCCAGCAAACGAGCTACAGGGATCGATACGCAGTATTTT,CASKRATGIDTQYF
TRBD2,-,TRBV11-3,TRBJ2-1,TGTGCCAGCAGCTTATCGGGCGGGAGGGAGCAGTTCTTC,CASSLSGGREQFF
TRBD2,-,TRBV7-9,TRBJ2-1,TGTGCCAGCAGCTTAAGGGCGGGAGATCTGCTGTACAATGAGCAGTTCTTC,CASSLRAGDLLYNEQFF
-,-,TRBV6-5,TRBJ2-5,TGTGCCAGCAGTTACCAACATTACGGTGGAGAGACCCAGTACTTC,CASSYQHYGGETQYF
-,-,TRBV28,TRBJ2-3,TGTGCCAGCAGTCCTCGTGGGGGGGCGTATTCAGATACGCAGTATTTT,CASSPRGGAYSDTQYF
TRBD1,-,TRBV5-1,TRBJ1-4,TGCGCCAGCAGCCACCGACAGGGGAGAAATGAAAAACTGTTTTTT,CASSHRQGRNEKLFF
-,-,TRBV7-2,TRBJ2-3,TGTGCCAGCAGCTTTAGCTCGATTGTCACAGATACGCAGTATTTT,CASSFSSIVTDTQYF
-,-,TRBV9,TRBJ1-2,TGTGCCAGCAGCGCCACCGGGACGAACATCTATGGCTACACCTTC,CASSATGTNIYGYTF
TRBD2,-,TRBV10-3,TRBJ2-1,TGTGCCATCAGTGAGACCTCGCGGGAGGGATACAATGAGCAGTTCTTC,CAISETSREGYNEQFF
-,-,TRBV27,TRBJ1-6,TGTGCCAGCAGTACCCCGGGGGGTTCACCCCTCCACTTT,CASSTPGGSPLHF
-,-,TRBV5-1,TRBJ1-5,TGCGCCAGCAGCTTGGGGTCAGGGAGCCAGCCCCAGCATTTT,CASSLGSGSQPQHF
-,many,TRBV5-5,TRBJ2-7,TGTGCCAGCAGCTTGGGCAGGGGATCGGCGTACGAGCAGTACTTC,CASSLGRGSAYEQYF
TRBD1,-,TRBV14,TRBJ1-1,TGTGCCAGCAGCGAGGACAGGCGGGCTTTCTTT,CASSEDRRAFF
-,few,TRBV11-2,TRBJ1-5,TGTGCCAGCAGCTTAGAAGTTAGGTCCATAGGACAGCCCCAGCATTTT,CASSLEVRSIGQPQHF
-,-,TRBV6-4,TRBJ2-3,TGTGCCAGCAGTGAAGGTCAGGACCACACAGATACGCAGTATTTT,CASSEGQDHTDTQYF
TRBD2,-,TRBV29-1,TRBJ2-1,TGCAGCGTTGACGGACTAGCGGCTCTGAATGAGCAGTTCTTC,CSVDGLAALNEQFF
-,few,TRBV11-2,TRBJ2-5,TGTGCCAGCAGCCGGTCTCCGGAGAGGCAAGAGACCCAGTACTTC,CASSRSPERQETQYF
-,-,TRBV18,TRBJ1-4,TGTGCCAGCTCACCACTTCTTAATCAGGAAAAACTGTTTTTT,CASSPLLNQEKLFF